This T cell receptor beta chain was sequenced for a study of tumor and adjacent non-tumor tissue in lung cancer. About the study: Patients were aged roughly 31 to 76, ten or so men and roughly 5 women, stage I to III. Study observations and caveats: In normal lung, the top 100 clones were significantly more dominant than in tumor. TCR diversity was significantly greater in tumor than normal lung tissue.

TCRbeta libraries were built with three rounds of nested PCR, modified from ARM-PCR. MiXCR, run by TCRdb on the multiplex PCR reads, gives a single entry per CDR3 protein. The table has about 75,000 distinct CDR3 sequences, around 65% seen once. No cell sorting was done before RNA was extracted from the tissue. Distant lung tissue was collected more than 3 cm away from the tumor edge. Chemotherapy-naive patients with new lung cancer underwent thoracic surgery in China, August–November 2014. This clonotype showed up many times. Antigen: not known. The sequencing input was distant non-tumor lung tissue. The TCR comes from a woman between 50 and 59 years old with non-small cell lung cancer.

This CDR3 reads CSARGIVDTQYF. The CDR3 DNA sequence: TGCAGTGCTAGGGGAATAGTGGATACGCAGTATTTT. V is TRBV20-1 and J is TRBJ2-3; no firm D call. The CDR3 extends over 12 amino acids. CDR1 and CDR2 (germline): DFQATT, SNEGSKA (reference sequence). V was shortened by 3 bases and J by 6 bases, with 10 bases between the two germline ends.